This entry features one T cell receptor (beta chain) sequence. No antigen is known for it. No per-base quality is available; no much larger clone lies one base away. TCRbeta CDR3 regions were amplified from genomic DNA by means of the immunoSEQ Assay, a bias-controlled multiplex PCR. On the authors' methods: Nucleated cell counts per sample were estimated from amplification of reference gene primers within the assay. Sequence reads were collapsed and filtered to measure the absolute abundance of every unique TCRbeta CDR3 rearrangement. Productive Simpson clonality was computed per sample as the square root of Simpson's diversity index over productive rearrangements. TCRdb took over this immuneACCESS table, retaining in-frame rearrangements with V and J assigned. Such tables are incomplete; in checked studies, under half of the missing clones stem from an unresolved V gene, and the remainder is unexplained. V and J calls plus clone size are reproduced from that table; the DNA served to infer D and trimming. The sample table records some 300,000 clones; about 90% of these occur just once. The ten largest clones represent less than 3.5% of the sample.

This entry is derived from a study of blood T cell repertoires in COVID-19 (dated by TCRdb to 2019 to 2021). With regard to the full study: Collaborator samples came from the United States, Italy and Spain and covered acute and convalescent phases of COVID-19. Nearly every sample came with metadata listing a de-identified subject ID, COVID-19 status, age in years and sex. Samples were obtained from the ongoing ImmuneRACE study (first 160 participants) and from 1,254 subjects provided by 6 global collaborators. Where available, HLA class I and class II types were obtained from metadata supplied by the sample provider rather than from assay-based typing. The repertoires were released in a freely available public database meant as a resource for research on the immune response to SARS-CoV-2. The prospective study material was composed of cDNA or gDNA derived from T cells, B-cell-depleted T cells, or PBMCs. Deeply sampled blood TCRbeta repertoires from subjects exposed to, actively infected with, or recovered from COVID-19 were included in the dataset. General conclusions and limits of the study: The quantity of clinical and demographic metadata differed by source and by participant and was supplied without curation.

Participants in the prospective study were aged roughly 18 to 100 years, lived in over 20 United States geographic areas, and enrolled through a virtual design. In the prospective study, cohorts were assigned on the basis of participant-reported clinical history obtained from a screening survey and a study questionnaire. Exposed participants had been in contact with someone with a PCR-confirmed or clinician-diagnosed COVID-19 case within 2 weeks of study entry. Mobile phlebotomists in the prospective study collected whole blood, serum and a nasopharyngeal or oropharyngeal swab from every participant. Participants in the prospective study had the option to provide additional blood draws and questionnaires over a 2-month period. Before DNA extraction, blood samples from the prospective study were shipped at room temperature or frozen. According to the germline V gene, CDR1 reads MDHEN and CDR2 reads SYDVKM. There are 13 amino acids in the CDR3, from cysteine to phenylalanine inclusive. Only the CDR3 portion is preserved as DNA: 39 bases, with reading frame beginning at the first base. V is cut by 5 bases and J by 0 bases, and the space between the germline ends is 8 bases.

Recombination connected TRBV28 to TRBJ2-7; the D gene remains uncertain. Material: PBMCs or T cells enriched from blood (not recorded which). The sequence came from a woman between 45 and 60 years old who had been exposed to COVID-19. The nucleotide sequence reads TGTGCCAGCAGTCCTTCGGGCTCCTACGAGCAGTACTTC. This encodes CASSPSGSYEQYF.